This entry lists 24 T cell receptor beta chains sequenced from one sample in a study of cytomegalovirus exposure and HLA in healthy donors. This PCR relied on a set of 60 Vbeta primers and 13 Jbeta primers. Sequencing was performed with immunoSEQ multiplex PCR; in TCRdb, only in-frame clones are kept and a portion is missing. The sample contains some 100,000 clones, roughly 88% of which appear only once. Sequenced input: PBMCs. These receptors all come from a woman aged 18-30 years in good health and CMV-seronegative.

This rearrangement joins TRBV28 to TRBJ1-1; a weak D match, TRBD1 (6 bases). V was clipped by 8 bases and J by 1 base, with 11 bases between them. The V gene's germline CDR1 is MDHEN and CDR2 SYDVKM. CDR3 length equals 13 residues. In DNA, the CDR3 is TGTGCCAGCGGGGGAGGGGGGAACACTGAAGCTTTCTTT. As protein: CASGGGGNTEAFF.

The J gene is TRBJ1-1, the V gene TRBV28, with D perhaps TRBD1 (5 bases). CDR3 length: 15 amino acids. Trimming pared 5 bases from V and 7 bases from J, leaving 20 bases between. CDR1 MDHEN and CDR2 SYDVKM come from the germline V gene. CDR3 DNA: TGTGCCAGCAGTCAGGGTACGGACCCTGGTGGTGAAGCTTTCTTT. Its translation is CASSQGTDPGGEAFF.

V is TRBV5-1 and J is TRBJ2-7; TRBD2 agrees at 12 bases. The CDR3 has 15 residues. V lost 4 bases and J lost 3; bases outside the gene matches: 5. CDR1 is SGHRS, CDR2 YFSETQ, per germline. The CDR3 sequence: CASSPRTSGIYEQYF. DNA of the CDR3: TGCGCCAGCAGCCCGAGGACTAGCGGGATCTACGAGCAGTACTTC.

The V gene is TRBV30, the J gene TRBJ1-1, with TRBD1 as a possible D gene (5 bases). The CDR3 has 11 amino acids. Germline CDR1 GTSNPN, CDR2 SVGIG (reference sequence). V shed 8 bases and J shed 0 bases, with 7 bases lying between them. CDR3 bases: TGTGCCGCGGGGGTGAACACTGAAGCTTTCTTT. It translates to CAAGVNTEAFF.

The J gene is TRBJ2-1, the V gene TRBV7-9, with 11 nucleotides matching TRBD2. Germline assignment: CDR1 SEHNR and CDR2 FQNEAQ (reference sequence). This CDR3 is 18 amino acids long. V lost 3 bases to trimming and J lost 1 base; unmatched junction nucleotides: 8. The CDR3 loop reads CASSFGTSGRKSYNEQFF. The CDR3 DNA is TGTGCCAGCAGCTTTGGGACTAGCGGACGAAAATCCTACAATGAGCAGTTCTTC.

The genes are TRBV6-1 and TRBJ2-5, with 8 nucleotides matching TRBD1. The assigned J gene may be wrong: the sequence end matches TRBJ2-7 better. CDR3 size: 13 residues. Germline V gene sequence: CDR1 MNHNS, CDR2 SASEGT. The CDR3 region has the DNA TGTGCCAGCAGTGATGGACAGGGCTACGAGCAGTACTTC. Translating gives CASSDGQGYEQYF.

This clone occurred many times. J is TRBJ2-3 and V is TRBV6-4, with TRBD2 matching over 9 bases. Germline trimming cut 2 bases from V and 4 bases from J; bases unmatched to any gene: 4. The CDR3 extends over 15 amino acids. Germline V lookup: CDR1 MRHNA, CDR2 SNTAGT. CDR3 amino acids: CASSDVAGGPDTQYF. The DNA for the CDR3 is TGTGCCAGCAGTGACGTTGCGGGAGGGCCAGATACGCAGTATTTT.

This clone was observed a few times. J is TRBJ2-7 and V is TRBV6-5; D ambiguous. CDR1 and CDR2 from the germline V gene are MNHEY and SVGAGI. V shed 2 bases and J shed 7 bases, with 12 bases lying between them. The CDR3 loop spans 13 amino acids. The CDR3 DNA reads as TGTGCCAGCAGTTACGGCGCCGCGGCTGAGCAGTACTTC. Protein product: CASSYGAAAEQYF.

J is TRBJ1-3 and V is TRBV18, with D tentatively TRBD1 (6 bases). The CDR3 is made up of 18 amino acids. The ends were cut back, 2 bases at V and 0 bases at J, with 17 bases in the middle. Germline V gene data show CDR1 as KGHSH and CDR2 as LQKENI. DNA for the CDR3: TGTGCCAGCTCACCAGGGATCGGAACAGGGAGCTCTGGAAACACCATATATTTT. It yields the protein CASSPGIGTGSSGNTIYF.

This clone was counted a single time. The germline gene is not matched at one end of the junction; a read error may be the cause. The CDR3 is CSSSSSKGRGDNEQFF. DNA of the CDR3: TGTTCCAGCAGCTCCTCTAAGGGGCGGGGAGACAATGAGCAGTTCTTC. This chain connects TRBV7-9 to TRBJ2-1; D is perhaps TRBD2 (6 bases). CDR1 is SEHNR, CDR2 FQNEAQ, per germline (reference sequence). This CDR3 is built from 16 residues.

In its sample, this clone was seen once. The chain combines TRBV18 with TRBJ1-4; the D is unclear. The CDR3 has 16 amino acids. V was pared by 3 bases and J by 0 bases, with 11 bases between. Germline assignment: CDR1 KGHSH and CDR2 LQKENI. CDR3 coding DNA: TGTGCCAGCTCACCGGAGGGCTCGGCAACTAATGAAAAACTGTTTTTT. This encodes CASSPEGSATNEKLFF.

The chain couples TRBV6-5 to TRBJ2-5; maybe TRBD2 (5 bases). Germline V gene sequence: CDR1 MNHEY, CDR2 SVGAGI. Trimming took off 0 bases at V and 5 bases at J, with 10 bases between the two ends. CDR3 length: 14 amino acids. The CDR3 coding sequence is TGTGCCAGCAGTTACTCGAGAGGGTCTGAGACCCAGTACTTC. It yields the protein CASSYSRGSETQYF.

This sequence joins TRBV9 and TRBJ2-1; tentative D call: TRBD2 (7 bases). V lost 0 bases, J lost 6 bases, and 19 bases lay in between. Germline-derived CDR1 and CDR2 are SGDLS and YYNGEE. CDR3 length: 17 residues. CDR3 loop: CASSVGGGGPGGNEQFF. The CDR3 DNA reads TGTGCCAGCAGCGTAGGGGGCGGGGGCCCCGGGGGCAATGAGCAGTTCTTC.

The chain couples TRBV5-6 to TRBJ1-3; 7 positions agree with TRBD1. Trimming removed 5 bases from V and 0 bases from J; junction bases left unmatched: 11. Per germline, CDR1 SGHDT and CDR2 YYEEEE. The length of the CDR3 is 17 residues. The CDR3 protein is CASSRAWDRHSGNTIYF. The CDR3 DNA reads TGTGCCAGCAGTAGAGCTTGGGACAGACACTCTGGAAACACCATATATTTT.

This chain uses TRBV29-1 with TRBJ2-1; TRBD2 agrees at 9 bases. CDR1 is SQVTM and CDR2 is ANQGSEA in the germline V gene. CDR3 size: 17 residues. The trim removed 5 bases at V and 4 bases at J, leaving 15 bases unmatched. The CDR3 DNA sequence: TGCAGCGTTAGAGAGCGGCTAGCGGGGCCCCCTTACAATGAGCAGTTCTTC. Its protein is CSVRERLAGPPYNEQFF.

The chain combines TRBV7-9 with TRBJ1-6; no clear D gene. The CDR3 is 15 amino acids. Germline V gives CDR1 SEHNR, CDR2 FQNEAQ (reference sequence). V shed 5 bases and J shed 5 bases, with 13 bases lying between them. CDR3 region: CASSVTGINNSPLHF. The DNA for the CDR3 is TGTGCCAGCAGCGTCACGGGGATAAATAATTCACCCCTCCACTTT. The variable domain in full, with the rest retrieved from reference TRBV7-9 and TRBJ1-6, is DTGVSQNPRHKITKRGQNVTFRCDPISEHNRLYWYRQTLGQGPEFLTYFQNEAQLEKSRLLSDRFSAERPKGSFSTLEIQRTEQGDSAMYLCASSVTGINNSPLHFGNGTRLTVT.

This rearrangement joins TRBV7-2 to TRBJ2-7; D might be TRBD1 (6 bases). Germline-derived CDR1 and CDR2 are SGHTA and FQGNSA. The ends were cut back, 5 bases at V and 0 bases at J, with 14 bases in the middle. The CDR3 consists of 15 residues. The CDR3 nucleotides read TGTGCCAGCAGCCCAGGACAGCCCGTCTCCTACGAGCAGTACTTC. It encodes CASSPGQPVSYEQYF.

The J gene is TRBJ2-1, the V gene TRBV7-2; a possible D gene is TRBD2 (6 bases). This CDR3 spans 12 amino acids. The ends were cut back, 8 bases at V and 6 bases at J, with 11 bases in the middle. Germline assignment: CDR1 SGHTA and CDR2 FQGNSA. The CDR3 here is CASGDSPNEQFF. The CDR3 DNA sequence: TGTGCCAGCGGGGACTCCCCCAATGAGCAGTTCTTC.

In its sample, this clone was seen once. J is TRBJ2-5 and V is TRBV30; TRBD2 matches 7 bases. CDR1 is GTSNPN, CDR2 SVGIG, per germline (reference sequence). The trim removed 4 bases at V and 5 bases at J, leaving 16 bases unmatched. The CDR3 length is 16 residues. The chain's CDR3 is CAWKMRGSTIRETQYF. The CDR3 DNA is TGTGCCTGGAAAATGCGGGGGTCGACCATCCGGGAGACCCAGTACTTC. Together with reference TRBV30 and TRBJ2-5, the CDR3 gives the full variable domain: SQTIHQWPATLVQPVGSPLSLECTVEGTSNPNLYWYRQAAGRGLQLLFYSVGIGQISSEVPQNLSASRPQDRQFILSSKKLLLSDSGFYLCAWKMRGSTIRETQYFGPGTRLLVL.

J is TRBJ2-5 and V is TRBV2; D remains unclear. This CDR3 region has 16 residues. Between the trimmed V and J ends, which lost 0 bases and 2 bases, there was a span of 13 bases. Germline CDR1 is SNHLY and CDR2 is FYNNEI. Here the CDR3 reads CASSEALWASQETQYF. The CDR3 DNA reads TGTGCCAGCAGTGAAGCGCTTTGGGCCAGTCAAGAGACCCAGTACTTC.

This clone was picked up one time. J is TRBJ1-1 and V is TRBV5-1; D not resolved. This CDR3 has 16 residues. The V and J ends lost 1 base and 1 base respectively, with 14 bases between them. In germline, CDR1 is SGHRS, CDR2 YFSETQ. The CDR3 spells CASSLPGDAKNTEAFF. The CDR3 DNA reads as TGCGCCAGCAGCTTGCCCGGAGACGCCAAGAACACTGAAGCTTTCTTT.

The V and J genes are TRBV18 and TRBJ1-2; TRBD1 is a possible D gene (5 bases). The CDR3 covers 13 residues. Between the trimmed V and J ends, which lost 4 bases and 3 bases, there was a span of 9 bases. Germline lookup yields CDR1 KGHSH and CDR2 LQKENI. CDR3 coding DNA: TGTGCCAGCTCACGGCAGGGTGACTATGGCTACACCTTC. This translates into CASSRQGDYGYTF.

About this clone itself: One end of the junction varies from germline; a read error may be responsible. V usage is TRBV7-9 and J usage is TRBJ2-7; maybe TRBD1 (5 bases). CDR3 length: 15 amino acids. Germline CDR1 reads SEHNR; CDR2 reads FQNEAQ (reference sequence). The CDR3 protein is CTSSPQGIGSYEQYF. The CDR3 region has the DNA TGTACCAGCAGCCCGCAGGGAATAGGCTCCTACGAGCAGTACTTC.

This chain connects TRBV9 to TRBJ1-3, with D unclear. This CDR3 spans 14 amino acids. The germline gives CDR1 SGDLS, CDR2 YYNGEE. Trimming pared 0 bases from V and 9 bases from J, leaving 13 bases between. The CDR3 coding sequence is TGTGCCAGCAGCGTAGCCTCCGCCGGCGGCACCATATATTTT. Protein product: CASSVASAGGTIYF.